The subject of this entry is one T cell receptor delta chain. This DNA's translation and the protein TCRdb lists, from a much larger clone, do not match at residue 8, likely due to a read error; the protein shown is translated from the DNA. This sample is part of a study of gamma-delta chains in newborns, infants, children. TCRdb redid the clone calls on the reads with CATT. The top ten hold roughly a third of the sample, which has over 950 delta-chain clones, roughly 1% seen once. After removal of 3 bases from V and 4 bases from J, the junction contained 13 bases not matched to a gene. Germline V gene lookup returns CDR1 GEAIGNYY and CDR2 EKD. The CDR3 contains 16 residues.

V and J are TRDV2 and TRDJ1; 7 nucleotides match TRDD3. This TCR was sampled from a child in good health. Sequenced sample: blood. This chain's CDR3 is CACDLLGGTLDDKLIF. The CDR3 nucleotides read TGTGCCTGTGACCTCCTGGGGGGTACGCTTGACGATAAACTCATCTTT.